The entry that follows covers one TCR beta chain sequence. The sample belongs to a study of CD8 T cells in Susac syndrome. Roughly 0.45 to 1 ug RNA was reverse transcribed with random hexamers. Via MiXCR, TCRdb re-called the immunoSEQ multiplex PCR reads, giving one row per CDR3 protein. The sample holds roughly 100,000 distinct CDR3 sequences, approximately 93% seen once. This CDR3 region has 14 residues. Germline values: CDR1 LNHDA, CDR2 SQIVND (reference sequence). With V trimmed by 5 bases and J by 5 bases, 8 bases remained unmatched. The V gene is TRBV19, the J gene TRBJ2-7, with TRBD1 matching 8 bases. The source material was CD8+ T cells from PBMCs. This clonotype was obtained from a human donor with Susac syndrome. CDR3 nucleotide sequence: TGTGCCAGTAGTCCTGGGACAGGAAAGGACGAGCAGTACTTC. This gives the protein CASSPGTGKDEQYF.